Below, 15 T cell receptor beta chains from the same sample are listed, as sequenced in a study of blood T cell repertoires in COVID-19. The data were produced by immunoSEQ multiplex PCR, yet TCRdb's version contains in-frame clones alone and is incomplete. The profile shows 380,000 or so clones, more than 70% of them singletons. Source material: PBMCs or T cells enriched from blood (not recorded which). The receptors come from a man between 25 and 39 years old who had recovered from COVID-19.

A word on this clone: The sample holds other DNA sequences that translate to the same CDR3. V gene TRBV3-1 (or the pseudogene TRBV3-2) combines with J gene TRBJ1-5, with 7 bases matching TRBD1. This CDR3 has 14 amino acids. Per germline, CDR1 LGHDT and CDR2 YNNKEL (reference sequence). J lost 4 bases, V lost 1 base, and 1 base had no gene match. The CDR3 DNA is TGTGCCAGCAGCCAAGGACAGGGTAATCAGCCCCAGCATTTT. It codes for CASSQGQGNQPQHF.

Concerning this clone itself: Relative to the germline gene, one junction end is altered; a read error may explain this. The gene calls are TRBV7-7 and TRBJ2-1; D is perhaps TRBD2 (6 bases). The CDR3 runs to 15 residues. Germline CDR1 SSHAT, CDR2 FNYEAQ (reference sequence). The CDR3 DNA reads as TGTGCTAGCAGCTTAGGGCCAGGGACTTACAATGAGCAGTTCTTC. It encodes CASSLGPGTYNEQFF.

This clone was seen just once. This sequence joins TRBV14 and TRBJ1-1; D uncertain. The CDR3 runs to 13 residues. Germline-derived CDR1 and CDR2 are SGHDN and FVKESK. With 5 bases removed from V and 5 bases from J, the gap between germline ends came to 12 bases. This chain's CDR3 is CASSSGLGTEAFF. CDR3 sequence (DNA): TGTGCCAGCAGCTCTGGACTCGGAACTGAAGCTTTCTTT.

In DNA form, the CDR3 reads TGTGCCAGCAGTTTATTGGCGGAGCTACAAGAGACCCAGTACTTC. Residues: CASSLLAELQETQYF. This sequence joins TRBV2 and TRBJ2-5; no reliable D call. This CDR3 has 15 residues. With 5 bases removed from V and 2 bases from J, the gap between germline ends came to 15 bases. Germline V gene lookup returns CDR1 SNHLY and CDR2 FYNNEI.

The chain is built from TRBV3-1 (or the pseudogene TRBV3-2) and TRBJ2-3; TRBD2 might be the D (5 bases). The ends were cut back, 5 bases at V and 0 bases at J, with 15 bases in the middle. This CDR3 is 16 amino acids long. Germline loops: CDR1 LGHDT, CDR2 YNNKEL (reference sequence). The CDR3 reads CASSSWTLTSTDTQYF. Written as DNA, the CDR3 is TGTGCCAGCAGCTCCTGGACTCTGACAAGCACAGATACGCAGTATTTT.

CDR3 loop: CAISEGTVYF. CDR3 DNA sequence: TGTGCCATCAGTGAAGGGACAGTGTACTTC. The V and J genes are TRBV10-3 and TRBJ2-7; the match to TRBD1 covers 7 bases. J was trimmed by 12 bases and V by 3 bases; bases with no gene match: 2. The CDR3 runs 10 residues. Germline V gives CDR1 ENHRY, CDR2 SYGVKD.

The chain joins TRBV27 to TRBJ2-5; D remains ambiguous. CDR1 and CDR2 (germline): MNHEY, SMNVEV (reference sequence). V was trimmed by 0 bases and J by 2 bases, leaving 7 bases between them. The CDR3 consists of 14 residues. CDR3 residues: CASSLSIQQETQYF. The CDR3 DNA follows: TGTGCCAGCAGTTTATCGATCCAGCAAGAGACCCAGTACTTC.

This clone was seen only a few times. The rearrangement joins TRBV6-5 to TRBJ1-2; 7 bases are a match to TRBD1. The germline CDR1 and CDR2 sequences are MNHEY and SVGAGI. J was trimmed by 5 bases and V by 8 bases; bases with no gene match: 5. This CDR3 is 12 amino acids long. The CDR3 region is CASALRGYGYTF. In nucleotides, the CDR3 is TGTGCCAGCGCCCTCAGGGGGTATGGCTACACCTTC.

This chain joins TRBV29-1 and TRBJ1-2; D gene unclear. The CDR3 is made up of 11 amino acids. The germline V gene encodes CDR1 SQVTM and CDR2 ANQGSEA. V lost 3 bases and J 4 bases, leaving 6 bases between the germline ends. CDR3 sequence reads: CSVDSLYGYTF. For the CDR3, the DNA is TGCAGCGTTGACTCTCTCTATGGCTACACCTTC.

J is TRBJ1-5 and V is TRBV6-2 or TRBV6-3, with 9 bases identical to TRBD1. Germline V CDR1 and CDR2: MNHEY, SVGEGT. The V segment lost 6 bases and the J segment 2 bases; nucleotides outside the gene matches: 5. CDR3 length: 15 amino acids. Here the CDR3 DNA reads TGTGCCAGCAGCATTACAGGGGGCGGCAATCAGCCCCAGCATTTT. It specifies CASSITGGGNQPQHF.

This clone was observed once. J is TRBJ1-1 and V is TRBV5-4; D call uncertain. The ends were cut back, 0 bases at V and 0 bases at J, with 6 bases in the middle. The CDR3 is 14 amino acids. In germline, CDR1 is SGHNT, CDR2 YYREEE (reference sequence). The CDR3 nucleotides are TGTGCCAGCAGCTTGGTGGGCATGAACACTGAAGCTTTCTTT. Protein product: CASSLVGMNTEAFF.

The rearrangement uses TRBV10-3 and TRBJ1-3; the D is unclear. Per the germline V gene, CDR1 is ENHRY and CDR2 is SYGVKD. V was clipped by 8 bases and J by 0 bases, with 20 bases between them. The CDR3 contains 17 residues. In nucleotides, the CDR3 is TGTGCCATCTCAAGGCCCCTTTCGGGGTCCTCTGGAAACACCATATATTTT. Amino acid sequence: CAISRPLSGSSGNTIYF.

This clone was observed a few times. The chain employs TRBV9 and TRBJ2-2, with D possibly being TRBD1 (6 bases). Germline-derived CDR1 and CDR2 are SGDLS and YYNGEE. The CDR3 is 13 residues long. V was trimmed by 1 base and J by 7 bases, leaving 8 bases between them. The CDR3 loop is CASSVQGIGELFF. DNA of the CDR3: TGTGCCAGCAGCGTACAGGGGATCGGGGAGCTGTTTTTT.

This rearrangement joins TRBV7-6 to TRBJ2-1; D might be TRBD1 (5 bases). The germline gives CDR1 SGHVS, CDR2 FNYEAQ. CDR3 length: 16 amino acids. V was clipped by 5 bases and J by 7 bases, with 21 bases between them. The CDR3 nucleotides read TGTGCCAGCAGCCCTAATGGGGCAGGGCAGACAAATGAGCAGTTCTTC. This sequence encodes CASSPNGAGQTNEQFF.

The rearrangement links TRBV10-3 to TRBJ1-2; maybe TRBD1 (6 bases). Germline CDR1 is ENHRY and CDR2 is SYGVKD. The CDR3 has 13 amino acids. Trimming pared 7 bases from V and 4 bases from J, leaving 13 bases between. CDR3 sequence reads: CAITRTALYGYTF. CDR3 coding DNA: TGTGCCATCACCAGGACAGCCCTCTATGGCTACACCTTC.